The rows below give T cell receptor beta chains drawn from one sample of a study of blood T cell repertoires in COVID-19. This table comes from immunoSEQ multiplex PCR, and its TCRdb copy is limited to in-frame clones, with some not included. Here the sample spans about 88,000 clones, around nine tenths being singletons. The sequenced material came from peripheral blood. Receptors were obtained from a man older than 75 with acute or convalescent COVID-19. The CDR3 runs from the conserved cysteine through the conserved F or W. The order of the fields is clone size, V gene, J gene, D gene, CDR3 protein, CDR3 DNA. A D gene is named only where the DNA matches it firmly. Size tells how often a clone was seen (once, few, many) or the class of an expanded clone, and some rows leave it out.

clone size: -; V gene: TRBV5-1; J gene: TRBJ2-5; D gene: -; CDR3 protein: CASSPQPGQPETQYF; CDR3 DNA: TGCGCCAGCAGCCCCCAACCAGGACAGCCAGAGACCCAGTACTTC
clone size: -; V gene: TRBV11-2; J gene: TRBJ1-3; D gene: TRBD1; CDR3 protein: CASSSRQGAGNTIYF; CDR3 DNA: TGTGCCAGCAGCTCCCGACAGGGCGCTGGAAACACCATATATTTT
clone size: -; V gene: TRBV28; J gene: TRBJ1-2; D gene: -; CDR3 protein: CASSFGEDYGYTF; CDR3 DNA: TGTGCCAGCAGTTTCGGGGAAGACTATGGCTACACCTTC
clone size: -; V gene: TRBV16; J gene: TRBJ1-3; D gene: -; CDR3 protein: CASSQRGAVGNTIYF; CDR3 DNA: TGTGCCAGCAGCCAACGGGGGGCTGTTGGAAACACCATATATTTT
clone size: -; V gene: TRBV7-3; J gene: TRBJ2-2; D gene: TRBD1; CDR3 protein: CASSFQGAPGELFF; CDR3 DNA: TGTGCCAGCAGCTTTCAGGGGGCCCCCGGGGAGCTGTTTTTT
clone size: -; V gene: TRBV6-5; J gene: TRBJ1-3; D gene: -; CDR3 protein: CASRTVVENTIYF; CDR3 DNA: TGTGCCAGCAGAACGGTGGTCGAGAACACCATATATTTT
clone size: once; V gene: TRBV2; J gene: TRBJ2-7; D gene: TRBD1; CDR3 protein: CASSGDRTSYEQYF; CDR3 DNA: TGTGCCAGCAGCGGGGACAGGACCTCCTACGAGCAGTACTTC
clone size: -; V gene: TRBV7-2; J gene: TRBJ2-3; D gene: -; CDR3 protein: CASSLGLSGASTDTQYF; CDR3 DNA: TGTGCCAGCAGCTTAGGACTAAGCGGAGCTAGCACAGATACGCAGTATTTT
clone size: -; V gene: TRBV3-1/TRBV3-2; J gene: TRBJ1-6; D gene: -; CDR3 protein: CASTGGFENNSPLHF; CDR3 DNA: TGTGCCAGCACCGGGGGTTTCGAGAATAATTCACCCCTCCACTTT
clone size: once; V gene: TRBV29-1; J gene: TRBJ1-5; D gene: -; CDR3 protein: CSVEEVRGAGDQPQHF; CDR3 DNA: TGCAGCGTTGAAGAGGTGCGAGGGGCGGGAGATCAGCCCCAGCATTTT
clone size: -; V gene: TRBV28; J gene: TRBJ2-7; D gene: TRBD1; CDR3 protein: CASIAGTGLGEQYF; CDR3 DNA: TGTGCCAGTATTGCCGGGACAGGTTTAGGGGAGCAGTACTTC
clone size: -; V gene: TRBV5-6; J gene: TRBJ1-5; D gene: TRBD1; CDR3 protein: CASSLTGDSNQPQHF; CDR3 DNA: TGTGCCAGCAGCTTGACAGGGGATAGCAATCAGCCCCAGCATTTT
clone size: -; V gene: TRBV7-8; J gene: TRBJ2-3; D gene: -; CDR3 protein: CASSLKPPGDTQYF; CDR3 DNA: TGTGCCAGCAGCTTAAAACCTCCAGGGGATACGCAGTATTTT